A single sample is the source of the 20 T cell receptor beta chains below, sequenced in a study of CD8+CD57+ T cells in acquired aplastic anemia. Sequencing involved patients with CD8+CD57+ cell expansion previously shown by flow cytometry. Genomic DNA was employed as the template in profiling TCR beta VDJ and CDR3. TCRdb redid the calling of the reads with MiXCR, one entry per CDR3 protein. This table holds roughly 160,000 distinct CDR3 sequences, around half found once. The sequencing input was sorted CD4+, CD8+, or CD8+CD57+ T cells (not recorded which) from PBMCs. Source of these receptors: a human donor with aplastic anemia.

In the case of this clonotype: A much larger clone differs by one base, so this may be a read error. This chain joins TRBV20-1 and TRBJ1-1, with 7 bases lining up with TRBD1. The CDR3 has 14 residues. From germline, CDR1 is DFQATT and CDR2 SNEGSKA (reference sequence). In DNA form, the CDR3 reads TGCAGTGCGGGAGGGGAGGCAGGGGGGTCTGAAGTTTTCTTT. It specifies CSAGGEAGGSEVFF.

The chain combines TRBV24-1 with TRBJ2-5; the match to TRBD1 covers 9 bases. The CDR3 covers 15 residues. Germline CDR1 reads KGHDR; CDR2 reads SFDVKD. V lost 4 bases, J lost 2 bases, and 4 bases stayed unmatched. The CDR3 DNA follows: TGTGCCACCAGTGACCAGACAGGGGGACAAGAGACCCAGTACTTC. It is translated as CATSDQTGGQETQYF.

This clonotype was counted many times. V is TRBV9 and J is TRBJ2-5; either TRBD1 or TRBD2 may supply D (5 bases each). The CDR3 is made up of 14 amino acids. Germline values: CDR1 SGDLS, CDR2 YYNGEE. V was shortened by 0 bases and J by 9 bases, with 15 bases between the two germline ends. Here the CDR3 reads CASSVDEGRGAQYF. As DNA, the CDR3 is TGTGCCAGCAGCGTAGACGAGGGGCGAGGGGCCCAGTACTTC.

The chain employs TRBV20-1 and TRBJ1-5; the match to TRBD1 covers 10 bases. Germline assignment: CDR1 DFQATT and CDR2 SNEGSKA (reference sequence). Unmatched junction bases numbered 8, after V lost 6 bases and J lost 6 bases. CDR3 size: 14 residues. The CDR3 region is CSATGTGEVQPQHF. The CDR3 nucleotides are TGCAGTGCGACCGGGACAGGGGAGGTTCAGCCCCAGCATTTT.

This chain uses TRBV12-3 or TRBV12-4 with TRBJ2-3; TRBD2 aligns across 12 bases. The junction had 4 bases not matched to a gene; V was cut back by 6 bases and J by 0 bases. The CDR3 loop spans 16 amino acids. CDR3 nucleotide sequence: TGTGCCAGCAGCTGGACTAGCGGGGTTAGCACAGATACGCAGTATTTT. This codes for CASSWTSGVSTDTQYF.

The CDR3 DNA follows: TGCGCCAGCAGCGGGGACTACCTGGATGAGCAGTTCTTC. Encoded protein: CASSGDYLDEQFF. The chain recombines TRBV10-2 with TRBJ2-1; 7 bases are shared with TRBD2. Losses at the gene ends were 6 bases for V and 8 bases for J; bases not matched to a gene: 7. The length of the CDR3 is 13 residues. Germline CDR1 WSHSY, CDR2 SAAADI.

On this clonotype itself: This may be a read error: a much more frequent sequence differs by one nucleotide. The chain carries TRBV5-5 and TRBJ1-1, with D hard to call. Germline V gene lookup returns CDR1 SGHKS and CDR2 YYEKEE (reference sequence). Trimming removed 4 bases at V and 11 bases at J, with 18 bases between. This CDR3 region has 13 residues. CDR3: CASSPEIGPTAFF. The CDR3 nucleotides read TGTGCCAGCAGCCCGGAAATAGGTCCTACGGCTTTCTTT.

The genes are TRBV27 and TRBJ1-1, with D unclear. The CDR3 covers 15 residues. The V end was cut by 7 bases, the J end by 0 bases, with 15 bases between. Per germline, CDR1 MNHEY and CDR2 SMNVEV (reference sequence). CDR3 residues: CASKVQLSMNTEAFF. In DNA form, the CDR3 reads TGTGCCAGCAAAGTACAGTTATCCATGAACACTGAAGCTTTCTTT.

The chain recombines TRBV2 with TRBJ2-7, with 11 bases fitting TRBD2. Looked up from germline, CDR1 is SNHLY and CDR2 is FYNNEI. CDR3 length: 15 amino acids. V lost 6 bases to trimming and J lost 4 bases; unmatched junction nucleotides: 8. This CDR3 reads CASSKTSGSAYEQYF. The CDR3 region has the DNA TGTGCCAGCAGCAAAACTAGCGGGAGCGCTTACGAGCAGTACTTC.

The chain combines TRBV20-1 with TRBJ1-2; a weak D match, TRBD1 (5 bases). Germline-derived CDR1 and CDR2 are DFQATT and SNEGSKA (reference sequence). Trimming pared 2 bases from V and 12 bases from J, leaving 19 bases between. The CDR3 runs to 13 residues. CDR3 DNA: TGCAGTGCTAGACCTAAAGCCAGTCTGACAGACACCTTC. Translating gives CSARPKASLTDTF.

This clonotype was counted only a few times. This chain joins TRBV18 and TRBJ2-4, with 7 bases aligning to TRBD1. Trimming removed 1 base from V and 5 bases from J; junction bases left unmatched: 2. The CDR3 is made up of 14 amino acids. Germline V gene data show CDR1 as KGHSH and CDR2 as LQKENI. CDR3 region: CASSPQGQENIQYF. As DNA, the CDR3 is TGTGCCAGCTCACCACAAGGACAGGAAAACATTCAGTACTTC.

This clonotype was detected many times. The rearrangement uses TRBV20-1 and TRBJ2-1; 8 nucleotides line up with TRBD2. From germline, CDR1 is DFQATT and CDR2 SNEGSKA (reference sequence). The CDR3 has 14 residues. V was pared by 6 bases and J by 4 bases, with 8 bases of the junction left unmatched. The chain's CDR3 is CSAPSGRGYNEQFF. Here the CDR3 DNA reads TGCAGTGCCCCCAGCGGGAGAGGTTACAATGAGCAGTTCTTC.

This chain links TRBV25-1 with TRBJ1-2; D ambiguous. Germline V gene data show CDR1 as MGHDK and CDR2 as SYGVNS. The CDR3 spans 15 residues. V was trimmed by 9 bases and J by 10 bases, leaving 27 bases between them. For the CDR3, the DNA is TGTGCCAGTTCTAACCCGGGTAGGGCGCGGAGGAACTACACCTTC. Its translation: CASSNPGRARRNYTF.

The chain has TRBV19 and TRBJ1-1; no definite D call. V gave up 7 bases and J gave up 7 bases, with 10 bases separating them. Germline CDR1 reads LNHDA; CDR2 reads SQIVND (reference sequence). The CDR3 is 11 residues long. The CDR3 DNA reads TGTGCCAGTAAGGACCTCATTGAAGCTTTCTTT. This codes for CASKDLIEAFF.

This clonotype has ten or more counts. The CDR3 coding sequence is TGTGCCAGCAGTCAACCGGGACAGGGCCACAATGAGCAGTTCTTC. This gives the protein CASSQPGQGHNEQFF. V usage is TRBV6-1 and J usage is TRBJ2-1, with 9 bases identical to TRBD1. Trimming at V came to 5 bases and at J to 5 bases, leaving 7 bases not matched to a gene. CDR1 is MNHNS and CDR2 is SASEGT in the germline V gene. This CDR3 has 15 amino acids.

This clonotype was recorded many times. J is TRBJ1-1 and V is TRBV30, with D perhaps TRBD1 (5 bases). The CDR3 covers 14 residues. Trimming took off 0 bases at V and 1 base at J, with 9 bases between the two ends. Germline V CDR1 and CDR2: GTSNPN, SVGIG (reference sequence). For the CDR3, the DNA is TGTGCCTGGAGTGTACGGGGCGAGAACACTGAAGCTTTCTTT. It translates to CAWSVRGENTEAFF.

The gene calls are TRBV7-8 and TRBJ2-7, with 7 bases matching TRBD2. Losses at the gene ends were 1 base for V and 1 base for J; bases not matched to a gene: 7. CDR1 and CDR2 from the germline V gene are SGHVS and FQNEAQ. There are 16 residues in the CDR3. The CDR3 region is CASSLGGGVESYEQYF. The CDR3 DNA sequence: TGTGCCAGCAGCTTAGGTGGGGGGGTAGAGTCCTACGAGCAGTACTTC.

In DNA form, the CDR3 reads TGCAGTGCCGCTTACAATGAGCAGTTCTTC. Translation gives CSAAYNEQFF. The chain has TRBV20-1 and TRBJ2-1; no definite D call. There are 10 residues in the CDR3. CDR1 is DFQATT and CDR2 is SNEGSKA in the germline V gene (reference sequence). The ends were cut back, 6 bases at V and 4 bases at J, with 4 bases in the middle.

The V and J genes are TRBV19 and TRBJ2-3; 12 nucleotides line up with TRBD2. The germline V gene has CDR1 LNHDA and CDR2 SQIVND (reference sequence). The CDR3 sequence is 15 residues long. The J segment lost 12 bases and the V segment lost 5 bases, leaving 12 bases of the junction unmatched. CDR3 sequence (DNA): TGTGCCAGTAGTGCTTCTTGGACTAGCGGGGCCGACCAGTATTTT. Its protein product is CASSASWTSGADQYF.

Many counts were recorded for this clonotype. V gene TRBV4-1 combines with J gene TRBJ2-3, with D unclear. Germline V gene lookup returns CDR1 MGHRA and CDR2 YSYEKL. The CDR3 runs 15 residues. Trimming removed 3 bases from V and 4 bases from J, with 14 bases in between. CDR3 coding DNA: TGCGCCAGCAGCCAGACGACCCAGGCAGCAGATACGCAGTATTTT. As protein: CASSQTTQAADTQYF.